This TCR beta chain was captured by sequencing in a study of blood T cell repertoires in COVID-19. At the level of the study: Sites across the United States, Italy and Spain contributed samples from acute and convalescent COVID-19. The cDNA or gDNA used as material had been derived from T cells, B-cell-depleted T cells, or PBMCs.

Under the authors' procedure: Amplification with reference gene primers provided the estimates of nucleated cell counts. TCRdb's table, derived via immunoSEQ multiplex PCR, lists solely in-frame clones and lacks some. V and J calls and clone size come straight from that table; D and trimming were deduced from the DNA. The sample carries 200,000 or so clones, more than 75% recorded once. Germline V gene data show CDR1 as MNHEY and CDR2 as SMNVEV (reference sequence). Trimming pared 6 bases from V and 6 bases from J, leaving 13 bases between. This CDR3 region has 13 residues. This sequence joins TRBV27 and TRBJ2-3, with TRBD2 as a possible D gene (5 bases). The source is a man older than 75 with acute or convalescent COVID-19. The sequencing input was peripheral blood. The CDR3 nucleotides read TGTGCCAGCAGCGGGGAGATGTTGGATACGCAGTATTTT. The encoded protein is CASSGEMLDTQYF.